The subject of this entry is one T cell receptor beta chain. The data originate from a study of blood T cell repertoires in COVID-19. Sequenced by immunoSEQ multiplex PCR; TCRdb stores in-frame clones only, minus some. Of a few hundred thousand clones in the sample, about 88% were seen once. The CDR3 is 13 residues long. V was cut by 3 bases and J by 5 bases, with 10 bases left in between. Looked up from germline, CDR1 is KGHSH and CDR2 is LQKENI. V gene TRBV18 combines with J gene TRBJ1-1; TRBD1 might be the D (6 bases). The source material was peripheral blood. The receptor was isolated from a man in his forties with acute or convalescent COVID-19. The CDR3: CASSPYRGTEAFF. The CDR3 DNA reads TGTGCCAGCTCACCTTATAGGGGGACTGAAGCTTTCTTT. Together with reference TRBV18 and TRBJ1-1, the CDR3 gives the full variable domain: NAGVMQNPRHLVRRRGQEARLRCSPMKGHSHVYWYRQLPEEGLKFMVYLQKENIIDESGMPKERFSAEFPKEGPSILRIQQVVRGDSAAYFCASSPYRGTEAFFGQGTRLTVV.